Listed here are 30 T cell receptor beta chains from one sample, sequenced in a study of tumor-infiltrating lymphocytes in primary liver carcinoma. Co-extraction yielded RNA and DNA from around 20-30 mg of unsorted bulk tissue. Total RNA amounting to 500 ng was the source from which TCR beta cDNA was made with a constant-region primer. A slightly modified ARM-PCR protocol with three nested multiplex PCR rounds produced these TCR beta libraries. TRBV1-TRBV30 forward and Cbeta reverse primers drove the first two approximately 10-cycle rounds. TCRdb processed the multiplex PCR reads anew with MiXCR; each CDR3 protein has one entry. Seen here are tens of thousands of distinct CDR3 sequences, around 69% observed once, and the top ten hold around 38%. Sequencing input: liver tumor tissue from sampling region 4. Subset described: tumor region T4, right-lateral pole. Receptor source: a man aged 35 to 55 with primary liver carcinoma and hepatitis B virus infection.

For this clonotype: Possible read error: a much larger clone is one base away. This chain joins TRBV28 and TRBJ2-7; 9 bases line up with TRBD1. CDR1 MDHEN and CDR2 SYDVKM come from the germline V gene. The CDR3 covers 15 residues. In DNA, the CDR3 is TGTGACAGCAGTAGGGGGGGACAGGGTTCCTACGAGCAGTACTTC. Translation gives CDSSRGGQGSYEQYF.

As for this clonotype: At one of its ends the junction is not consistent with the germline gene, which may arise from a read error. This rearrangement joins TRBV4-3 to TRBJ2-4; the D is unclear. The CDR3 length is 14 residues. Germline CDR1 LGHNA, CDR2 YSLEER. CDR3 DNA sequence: TGCGCTAGCAGCCACGATGGCCTGGCGAACATTCAGTACTTC. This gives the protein CASSHDGLANIQYF.

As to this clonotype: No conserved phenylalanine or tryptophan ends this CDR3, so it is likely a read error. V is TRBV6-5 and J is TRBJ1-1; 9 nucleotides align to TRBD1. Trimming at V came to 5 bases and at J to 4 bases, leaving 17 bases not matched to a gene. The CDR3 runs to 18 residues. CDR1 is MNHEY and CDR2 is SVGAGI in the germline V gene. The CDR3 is CASSHTGGQGALCTEAFS. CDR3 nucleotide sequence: TGTGCCAGCAGTCATACTGGGGGACAGGGTGCGTTGTGCACTGAAGCTTTCTCT.

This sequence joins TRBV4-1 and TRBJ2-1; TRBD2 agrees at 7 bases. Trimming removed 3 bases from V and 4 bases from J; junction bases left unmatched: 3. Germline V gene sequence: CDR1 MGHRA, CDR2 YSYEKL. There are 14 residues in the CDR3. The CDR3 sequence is CASSQAGVYNEQFF. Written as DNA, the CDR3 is TGCGCCAGCAGCCAGGCGGGAGTGTACAATGAGCAGTTCTTC.

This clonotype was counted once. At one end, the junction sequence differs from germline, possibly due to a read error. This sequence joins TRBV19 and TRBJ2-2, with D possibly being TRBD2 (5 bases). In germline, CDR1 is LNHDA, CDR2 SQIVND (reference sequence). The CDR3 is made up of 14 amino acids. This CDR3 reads CANSIGSTTGELFF. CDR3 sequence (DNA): TGTGCCAATAGTATAGGGAGTACCACCGGGGAGCTGTTTTTT.

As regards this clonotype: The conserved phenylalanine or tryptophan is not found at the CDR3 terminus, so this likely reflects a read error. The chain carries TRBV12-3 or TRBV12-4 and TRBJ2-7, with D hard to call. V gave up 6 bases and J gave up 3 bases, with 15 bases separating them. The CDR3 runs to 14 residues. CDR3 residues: CASSPTWRHYEQYI. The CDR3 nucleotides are TGTGCCAGCAGCCCGACATGGCGTCACTACGAGCAGTACATC.

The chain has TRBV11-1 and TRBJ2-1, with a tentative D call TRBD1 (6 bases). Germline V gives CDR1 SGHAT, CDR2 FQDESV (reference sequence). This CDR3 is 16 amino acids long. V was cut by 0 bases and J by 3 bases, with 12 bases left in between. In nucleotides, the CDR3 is TGTGCCAGCAGCTTAGCGAACAGGGTGTACTACAATGAGCAGTTCTTC. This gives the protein CASSLANRVYYNEQFF.

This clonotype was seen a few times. The CDR3 loop is CSVALISGREFF. CDR3 DNA sequence: TGCAGCGTCGCTCTTATTAGCGGGAGAGAATTCTTC. The V and J genes are TRBV29-1 and TRBJ2-1; 9 bases fit TRBD2. The CDR3 runs 12 residues. J lost 16 bases, V lost 6 bases, and 13 bases had no gene match. Per the germline V gene, CDR1 is SQVTM and CDR2 is ANQGSEA.

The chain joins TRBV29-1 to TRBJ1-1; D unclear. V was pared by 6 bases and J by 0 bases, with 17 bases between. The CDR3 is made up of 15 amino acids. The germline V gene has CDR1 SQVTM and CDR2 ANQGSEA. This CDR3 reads CSVNKGWVMNTEAFF. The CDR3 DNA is TGCAGCGTCAACAAGGGTTGGGTAATGAACACTGAAGCTTTCTTT.

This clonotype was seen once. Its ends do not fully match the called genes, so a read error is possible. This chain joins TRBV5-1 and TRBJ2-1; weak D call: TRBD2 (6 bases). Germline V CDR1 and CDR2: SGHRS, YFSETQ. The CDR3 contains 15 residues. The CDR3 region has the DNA TGCGCCAACAGCTATGTGGGGGGACCTTACAATGAACAGTTCTTC. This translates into CANSYVGGPYNEQFF.

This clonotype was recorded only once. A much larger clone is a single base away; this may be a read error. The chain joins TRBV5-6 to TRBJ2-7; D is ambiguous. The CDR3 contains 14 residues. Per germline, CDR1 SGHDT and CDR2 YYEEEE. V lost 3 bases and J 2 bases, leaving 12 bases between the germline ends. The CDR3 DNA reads TGTGCCAGCAGCTACCGATCGAGAGCCTACGAGCAGTACTTC. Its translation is CASSYRSRAYEQYF.

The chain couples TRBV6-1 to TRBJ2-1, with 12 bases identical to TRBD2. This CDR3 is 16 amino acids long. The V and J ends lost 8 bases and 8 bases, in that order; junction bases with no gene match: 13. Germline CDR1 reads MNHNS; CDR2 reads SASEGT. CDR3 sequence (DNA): TGTGCCAGCCGGACTAGCGGGACAGACCCTTACCATGAGCAGTTCTTC. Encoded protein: CASRTSGTDPYHEQFF.

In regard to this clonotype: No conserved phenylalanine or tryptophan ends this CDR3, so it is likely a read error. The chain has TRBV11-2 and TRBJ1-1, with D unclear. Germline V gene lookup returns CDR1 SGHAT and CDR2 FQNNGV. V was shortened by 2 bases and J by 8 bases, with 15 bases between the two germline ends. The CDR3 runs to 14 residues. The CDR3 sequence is CASSLNAVRTEAFV. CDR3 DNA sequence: TGTGCCAGCAGCTTAAACGCCGTGAGGACCGAAGCTTTCGTT.

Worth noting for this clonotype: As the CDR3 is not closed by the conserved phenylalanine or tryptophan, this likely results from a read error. CDR3 coding DNA: TGTGCCAGCAGTGTAGCGGGACCCACCAATTATGAGCAGTACCTC. This sequence encodes CASSVAGPTNYEQYL. This rearrangement joins TRBV12-3 or TRBV12-4 to TRBJ2-7; 8 bases are a match to TRBD2. The CDR3 runs to 15 residues.

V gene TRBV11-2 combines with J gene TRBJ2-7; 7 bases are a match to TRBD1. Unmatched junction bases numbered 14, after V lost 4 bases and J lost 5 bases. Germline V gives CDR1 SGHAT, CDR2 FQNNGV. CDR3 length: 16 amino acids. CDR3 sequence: CASSYIQGTIRNEQYF. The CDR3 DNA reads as TGTGCCAGCAGCTACATACAGGGGACCATACGTAACGAGCAGTACTTC.

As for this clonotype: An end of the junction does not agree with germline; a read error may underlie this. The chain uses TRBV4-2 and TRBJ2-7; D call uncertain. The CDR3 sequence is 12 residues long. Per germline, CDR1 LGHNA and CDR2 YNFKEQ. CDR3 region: CASSQGVNEQHF. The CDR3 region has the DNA TGCGCCAGCAGCCAAGGTGTGAACGAGCAGCACTTC.

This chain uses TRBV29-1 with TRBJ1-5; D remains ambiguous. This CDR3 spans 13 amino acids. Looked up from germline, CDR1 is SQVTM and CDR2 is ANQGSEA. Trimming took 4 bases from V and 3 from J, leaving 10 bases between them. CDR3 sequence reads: CSVGGLINQPQHF. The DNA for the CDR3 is TGCAGCGTTGGAGGATTGATCAATCAGCCCCAGCATTTT.

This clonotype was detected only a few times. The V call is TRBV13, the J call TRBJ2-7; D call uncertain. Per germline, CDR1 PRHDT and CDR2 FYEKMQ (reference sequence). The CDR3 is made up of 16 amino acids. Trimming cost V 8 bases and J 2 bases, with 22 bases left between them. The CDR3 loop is CASSSQRPEGTYEQYF. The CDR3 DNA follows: TGTGCCAGCTCCTCCCAGAGACCCGAAGGCACCTACGAGCAGTACTTC.

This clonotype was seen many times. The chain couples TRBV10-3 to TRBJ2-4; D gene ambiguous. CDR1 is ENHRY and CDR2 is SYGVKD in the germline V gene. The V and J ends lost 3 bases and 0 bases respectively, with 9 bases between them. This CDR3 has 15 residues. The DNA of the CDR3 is TGTGCCATCAGTGACAACTGGAAAGCCAAAAACATTCAGTACTTC. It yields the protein CAISDNWKAKNIQYF.

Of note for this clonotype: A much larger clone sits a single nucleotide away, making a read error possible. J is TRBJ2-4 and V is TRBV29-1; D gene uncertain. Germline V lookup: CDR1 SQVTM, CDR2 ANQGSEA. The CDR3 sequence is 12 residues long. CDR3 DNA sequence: TGCAACGTTGAGAACCTGAAAAACATTCAGTACTTC. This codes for CNVENLKNIQYF.

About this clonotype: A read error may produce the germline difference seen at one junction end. CDR3 residues: CVISECEGDQPQHF. The DNA of the CDR3 is TGTGTCATCAGTGAGTGTGAGGGTGATCAGCCCCAGCATTTT. V usage is TRBV10-3 and J usage is TRBJ1-5; no clear D. In germline, CDR1 is ENHRY, CDR2 SYGVKD. The CDR3 runs 14 residues.

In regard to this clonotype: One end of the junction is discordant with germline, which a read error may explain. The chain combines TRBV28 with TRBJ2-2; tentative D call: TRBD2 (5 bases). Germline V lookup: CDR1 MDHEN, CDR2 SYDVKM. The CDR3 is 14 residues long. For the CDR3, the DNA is TGTGCCAGCAGTGTGACTAACGCGACCGGGGAGCCGTTTTTT. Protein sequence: CASSVTNATGEPFF.

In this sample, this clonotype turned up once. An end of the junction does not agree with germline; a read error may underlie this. The CDR3 sequence is CTSSALEGLAAYEQYF. DNA of the CDR3: TGTACCAGCAGTGCCCTGGAGGGATTGGCCGCCTACGAGCAGTACTTC. The V gene is TRBV6-1, the J gene TRBJ2-7; weak D call: TRBD2 (6 bases). The CDR3 is 16 residues long. CDR1 MNHNS and CDR2 SASEGT come from the germline V gene.

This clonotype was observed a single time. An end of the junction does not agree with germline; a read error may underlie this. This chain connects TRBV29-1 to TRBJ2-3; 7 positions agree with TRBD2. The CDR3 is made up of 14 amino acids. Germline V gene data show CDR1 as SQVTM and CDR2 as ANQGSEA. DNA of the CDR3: TGCAGCGCCGGGGCGGGAGCCGGCGCAGATACGCGGTATTTT. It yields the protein CSAGAGAGADTRYF.

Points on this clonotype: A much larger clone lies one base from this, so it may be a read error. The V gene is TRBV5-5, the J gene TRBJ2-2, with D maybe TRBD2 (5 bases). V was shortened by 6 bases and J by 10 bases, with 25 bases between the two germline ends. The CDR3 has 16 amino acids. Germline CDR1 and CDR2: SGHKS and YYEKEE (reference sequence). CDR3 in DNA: TGTGCCAGCACCCTGGCGGGCGAAAGAGTTGGTGTGGAGCTGTTTTTT. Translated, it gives CASTLAGERVGVELFF.

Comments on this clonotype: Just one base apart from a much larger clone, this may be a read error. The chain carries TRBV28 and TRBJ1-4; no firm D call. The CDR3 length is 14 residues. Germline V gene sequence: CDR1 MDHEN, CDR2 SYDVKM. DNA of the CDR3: TGTGCCAGCCGTTTGGGAGGAATTAATGAAAAACTGTTTTTT. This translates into CASRLGGINEKLFF. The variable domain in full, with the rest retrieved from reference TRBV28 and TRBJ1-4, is DVKVTQSSRYLVKRTGEKVFLECVQDMDHENMFWYRQDPGLGLRLIYFSYDVKMKEKGDIPEGYSVSREKKERFSLILESASTNQTSMYLCASRLGGINEKLFFGSGTQLSVL.

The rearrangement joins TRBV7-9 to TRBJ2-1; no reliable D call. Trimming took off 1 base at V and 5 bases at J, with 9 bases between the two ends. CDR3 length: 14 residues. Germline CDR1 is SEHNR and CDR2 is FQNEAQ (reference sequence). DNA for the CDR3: TGTGCCAGCAGCTTAGGTGGGATGGACAATGAGCAGTTCTTC. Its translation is CASSLGGMDNEQFF.

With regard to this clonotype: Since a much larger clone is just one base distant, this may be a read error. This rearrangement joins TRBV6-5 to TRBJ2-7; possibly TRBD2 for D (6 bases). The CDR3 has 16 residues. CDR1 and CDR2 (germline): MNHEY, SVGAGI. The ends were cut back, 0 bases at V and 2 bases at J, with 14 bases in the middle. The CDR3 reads CASSYSIGGEAYEQYF. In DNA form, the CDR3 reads TGTGCCAGCAGTTACTCCATCGGAGGGGAGGCCTACGAGCAGTACTTC.

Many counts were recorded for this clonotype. CDR3 nucleotides: TGTGCCACCAGTGATTACATGGAAGGGGGGACCCAGTACTTC. Amino acids: CATSDYMEGGTQYF. J is TRBJ2-5 and V is TRBV24-1; a possible D gene is TRBD1 (6 bases). CDR1 is KGHDR and CDR2 is SFDVKD in the germline V gene. With 2 bases removed from V and 7 bases from J, the gap between germline ends came to 13 bases. This CDR3 has 14 residues.

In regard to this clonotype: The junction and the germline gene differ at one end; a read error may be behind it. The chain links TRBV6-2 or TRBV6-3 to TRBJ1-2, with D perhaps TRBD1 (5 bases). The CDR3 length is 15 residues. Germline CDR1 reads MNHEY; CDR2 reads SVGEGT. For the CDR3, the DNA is TGTGCCGGCAGACCGGGCTGGGGGGACGCCTATGGCTACACCTTC. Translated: CAGRPGWGDAYGYTF.